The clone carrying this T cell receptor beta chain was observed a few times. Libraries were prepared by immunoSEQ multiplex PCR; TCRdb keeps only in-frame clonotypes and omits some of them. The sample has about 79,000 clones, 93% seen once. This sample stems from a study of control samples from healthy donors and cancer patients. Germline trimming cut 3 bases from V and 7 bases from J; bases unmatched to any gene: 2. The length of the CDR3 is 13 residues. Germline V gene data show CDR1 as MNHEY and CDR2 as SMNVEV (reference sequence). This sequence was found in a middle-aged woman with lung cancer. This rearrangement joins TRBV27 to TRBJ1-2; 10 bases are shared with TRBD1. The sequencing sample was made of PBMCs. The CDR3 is CASSLGQGIGYTF. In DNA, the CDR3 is TGTGCCAGCAGTTTGGGACAGGGGATTGGCTACACCTTC.